A single sample is the source of the 10 T cell receptor beta chains below, sequenced in a study of tumor and adjacent non-tumor tissue in lung cancer. The library came from three nested PCR rounds adapted from ARM-PCR protocols. TCRdb analysed the multiplex PCR reads with MiXCR anew, one entry per CDR3 protein. The data hold about 43,000 distinct CDR3 sequences, with roughly 60% observed a single time. No cell sorting was done before RNA was extracted from the tissue. More than 3 cm separated this lung sample from the edge of the tumor. The sequencing input was distant non-tumor lung tissue. All receptors come from a man aged 45-60 years with non-small cell lung cancer.

This sequence joins TRBV11-2 and TRBJ2-1, with TRBD2 matching over 9 bases. The CDR3 contains 16 residues. V lost 5 bases, J lost 2 bases, and 7 bases stayed unmatched. Germline V gives CDR1 SGHAT, CDR2 FQNNGV. Here the CDR3 reads CASSRQAGGAYNEQFF. The DNA of the CDR3 is TGTGCCAGCAGCCGACAAGCGGGAGGAGCCTACAATGAGCAGTTCTTC.

In regard to this clonotype: One junction end does not reproduce the germline sequence, and a read error may be involved. V gene TRBV10-2 combines with J gene TRBJ1-3, with D possibly being TRBD1 (5 bases). Germline CDR1 reads WSHSY; CDR2 reads SAAADI. CDR3 size: 14 residues. The CDR3 loop is CTSRVDFSGNTIYF. CDR3 sequence (DNA): TGCACCAGCAGGGTGGACTTCTCTGGAAACACCATATATTTT.

This clonotype came up once. The gene calls are TRBV29-1 and TRBJ2-5; D is perhaps TRBD2 (6 bases). V lost 2 bases, J lost 7 bases, and 17 bases lay in between. The V gene's germline CDR1 is SQVTM and CDR2 ANQGSEA. This CDR3 is 14 amino acids long. The CDR3 DNA is TGCAGCGTTGAATGCGGGACCCTAGTCGGGACCCAGTACTTC. Translation: CSVECGTLVGTQYF. The full variable domain, completed using reference TRBV29-1 and TRBJ2-5, is SAVISQKPSRDICQRGTSLTIQCQVDSQVTMMFWYRQQPGQSLTLIATANQGSEATYESGFVIDKFPISRPNLTFSTLTVSNMSPEDSSIYLCSVECGTLVGTQYFGPGTRLLVL.

Concerning this clonotype: Since a much larger clone is just one base distant, this may be a read error. The chain combines TRBV6-5 with TRBJ1-5; maybe TRBD1 (5 bases). This CDR3 contains 14 residues. Germline CDR1 and CDR2: MNHEY and SVGAGI. As DNA, the CDR3 is TGTGCCAGCGGTTACTCAGGGAAGGTCCAGCCCCAGCATTTT. It codes for CASGYSGKVQPQHF.

Notes on this clonotype: It is likely a read error, because the conserved phenylalanine at the end of the CDR3 is missing. This rearrangement joins TRBV6-6 to TRBJ2-5; no reliable D call. V lost 6 bases to trimming and J lost 5 bases, with 13 bases between them. CDR1 MNHNY and CDR2 SVGAGI come from the germline V gene (reference sequence). The CDR3 sequence is 13 residues long. CDR3 nucleotide sequence: TGTGCCAGCAGCCGTAGGGTGGACGAGACCCAGTACTTA. Encoded protein: CASSRRVDETQYL.

About this clonotype itself: It may be a read error: a sequence one base away is much more abundant. The CDR3 reads CASSLGASGNRLIGFF. CDR3 sequence (DNA): TGTGCCAGCAGCTTAGGGGCCAGTGGAAACCGCCTGATAGGTTTCTTT. V and J are TRBV7-8 and TRBJ1-1; D is undetermined. Per the germline V gene, CDR1 is SGHVS and CDR2 is FQNEAQ. This CDR3 region has 16 residues. Trimming cost V 1 base and J 13 bases, with 25 bases left between them.

This clonotype was detected only once. A read error may explain this, as a much larger clone is one base away. This chain uses TRBV5-1 with TRBJ2-1, with D perhaps matching TRBD2 (6 bases). The CDR3 is 13 amino acids. The germline V gene has CDR1 SGHRS and CDR2 YFSETQ. The CDR3 DNA is TGCGCCAGCGGCTTGGGACCCGCGGGGGAGCAGTTCTTC. Protein product: CASGLGPAGEQFF. The whole variable domain, filled in from reference TRBV5-1 and TRBJ2-1, reads KAGVTQTPRYLIKTRGQQVTLSCSPISGHRSVSWYQQTPGQGLQFLFEYFSETQRNKGNFPGRFSGRQFSNSRSEMNVSTLELGDSALYLCASGLGPAGEQFFGPGTRLTVL.

With regard to this clonotype: The CDR3 carries no conserved terminal phenylalanine or tryptophan, so it likely arises from a read error. This chain uses TRBV6-2 or TRBV6-3 with TRBJ1-2; 7 nucleotides align to TRBD1. This CDR3 is 15 amino acids long. CDR1 MNHEY and CDR2 SVGEGT come from the germline V gene. CDR3 sequence: CVSSYRTRTGHGYTI. The CDR3 nucleotides are TGTGTCAGCAGTTACCGAACTCGGACAGGTCATGGCTACACCATC.

Turning to this clonotype: A read error may account for a junction end that differs from germline. The gene calls are TRBV10-3 and TRBJ2-7; maybe TRBD1 (6 bases). This CDR3 has 15 residues. The germline V gene encodes CDR1 ENHRY and CDR2 SYGVKD. The CDR3 here is CVITQGWQGTYDQYF. The CDR3 DNA follows: TGTGTCATCACCCAGGGGTGGCAGGGTACCTACGATCAGTACTTC.

The chain carries TRBV29-1 and TRBJ2-1; TRBD1 might be the D (6 bases). Per germline, CDR1 SQVTM and CDR2 ANQGSEA. With 3 bases removed from V and 7 bases from J, the gap between germline ends came to 13 bases. CDR3 length equals 13 residues. The CDR3 nucleotides are TGCAGCGTTGAGATGCAGGGGAATAATGAGCAGTTCTTC. It yields the protein CSVEMQGNNEQFF.